The clone carrying this T cell receptor beta chain was observed many times. The data derive from a study of spatial heterogeneity in lung cancer. Across the study: Detection consistently yielded more beta chains than alpha chains.

Time point reported: sample taken at primary tumor resection. Whole RNA obtained from tumor, nontumor lung or frozen PBMC underwent sequencing without sorting. A total of some 70 untreated early-stage non-small cell lung cancer patients served as donors. The CDR3 runs 15 residues. V shed 5 bases and J 4 bases; nucleotides not matched to a gene: 4. MiXCR, run by TCRdb on the 5' RACE reads, gives a single entry per CDR3 protein. Of roughly 39,000 distinct CDR3 sequences in the sample, around 7.5% were seen once. The sample in question was PBMCs, obtained at surgery. This rearrangement joins TRBV12-3 or TRBV12-4 to TRBJ2-2, with 10 bases that match TRBD1. The TCR comes from a male donor with early-stage non-small cell lung cancer. This chain's CDR3 is CASSPGQGSTGELFF. CDR3 DNA sequence: TGTGCCAGCAGTCCGGGACAGGGGAGCACCGGGGAGCTGTTTTTT.